This TCR beta chain is drawn from a study of T cell responses to AZD1222 COVID-19 vaccine. Overall study context: Pooled samples include second doses given at about 4 or 12 weeks. Regarding the study as a whole: Among AZD1222 vaccinees, only six were seropositive at baseline. Nearly half of spike-specific TCRs reportedly go after variant regions that carry no mutations. Donors were chiefly white British, with a greater number of females, and clonal diversity was perhaps underestimated.

A note on this clone: What it binds is unknown.

Generated by immunoSEQ multiplex PCR, the TCRdb table keeps only in-frame clones and is missing some. The sample consists of some 110,000 clones, approximately 90% of them appearing once. This CDR3 has 17 amino acids. V was pared by 4 bases and J by 2 bases, with 20 bases between. Germline values: CDR1 SGHKS, CDR2 YYEKEE (reference sequence). The chain carries TRBV5-5 and TRBJ2-3; perhaps TRBD1 as D (5 bases). Sequencing used peripheral blood, obtained on day 0 of AZD1222 vaccination. This TCR derives from an adult in good health. DNA of the CDR3: TGTGCCAGCAGCAAACCGACAGCGCTCCCGGCCACAGATACGCAGTATTTT. Its translation is CASSKPTALPATDTQYF.